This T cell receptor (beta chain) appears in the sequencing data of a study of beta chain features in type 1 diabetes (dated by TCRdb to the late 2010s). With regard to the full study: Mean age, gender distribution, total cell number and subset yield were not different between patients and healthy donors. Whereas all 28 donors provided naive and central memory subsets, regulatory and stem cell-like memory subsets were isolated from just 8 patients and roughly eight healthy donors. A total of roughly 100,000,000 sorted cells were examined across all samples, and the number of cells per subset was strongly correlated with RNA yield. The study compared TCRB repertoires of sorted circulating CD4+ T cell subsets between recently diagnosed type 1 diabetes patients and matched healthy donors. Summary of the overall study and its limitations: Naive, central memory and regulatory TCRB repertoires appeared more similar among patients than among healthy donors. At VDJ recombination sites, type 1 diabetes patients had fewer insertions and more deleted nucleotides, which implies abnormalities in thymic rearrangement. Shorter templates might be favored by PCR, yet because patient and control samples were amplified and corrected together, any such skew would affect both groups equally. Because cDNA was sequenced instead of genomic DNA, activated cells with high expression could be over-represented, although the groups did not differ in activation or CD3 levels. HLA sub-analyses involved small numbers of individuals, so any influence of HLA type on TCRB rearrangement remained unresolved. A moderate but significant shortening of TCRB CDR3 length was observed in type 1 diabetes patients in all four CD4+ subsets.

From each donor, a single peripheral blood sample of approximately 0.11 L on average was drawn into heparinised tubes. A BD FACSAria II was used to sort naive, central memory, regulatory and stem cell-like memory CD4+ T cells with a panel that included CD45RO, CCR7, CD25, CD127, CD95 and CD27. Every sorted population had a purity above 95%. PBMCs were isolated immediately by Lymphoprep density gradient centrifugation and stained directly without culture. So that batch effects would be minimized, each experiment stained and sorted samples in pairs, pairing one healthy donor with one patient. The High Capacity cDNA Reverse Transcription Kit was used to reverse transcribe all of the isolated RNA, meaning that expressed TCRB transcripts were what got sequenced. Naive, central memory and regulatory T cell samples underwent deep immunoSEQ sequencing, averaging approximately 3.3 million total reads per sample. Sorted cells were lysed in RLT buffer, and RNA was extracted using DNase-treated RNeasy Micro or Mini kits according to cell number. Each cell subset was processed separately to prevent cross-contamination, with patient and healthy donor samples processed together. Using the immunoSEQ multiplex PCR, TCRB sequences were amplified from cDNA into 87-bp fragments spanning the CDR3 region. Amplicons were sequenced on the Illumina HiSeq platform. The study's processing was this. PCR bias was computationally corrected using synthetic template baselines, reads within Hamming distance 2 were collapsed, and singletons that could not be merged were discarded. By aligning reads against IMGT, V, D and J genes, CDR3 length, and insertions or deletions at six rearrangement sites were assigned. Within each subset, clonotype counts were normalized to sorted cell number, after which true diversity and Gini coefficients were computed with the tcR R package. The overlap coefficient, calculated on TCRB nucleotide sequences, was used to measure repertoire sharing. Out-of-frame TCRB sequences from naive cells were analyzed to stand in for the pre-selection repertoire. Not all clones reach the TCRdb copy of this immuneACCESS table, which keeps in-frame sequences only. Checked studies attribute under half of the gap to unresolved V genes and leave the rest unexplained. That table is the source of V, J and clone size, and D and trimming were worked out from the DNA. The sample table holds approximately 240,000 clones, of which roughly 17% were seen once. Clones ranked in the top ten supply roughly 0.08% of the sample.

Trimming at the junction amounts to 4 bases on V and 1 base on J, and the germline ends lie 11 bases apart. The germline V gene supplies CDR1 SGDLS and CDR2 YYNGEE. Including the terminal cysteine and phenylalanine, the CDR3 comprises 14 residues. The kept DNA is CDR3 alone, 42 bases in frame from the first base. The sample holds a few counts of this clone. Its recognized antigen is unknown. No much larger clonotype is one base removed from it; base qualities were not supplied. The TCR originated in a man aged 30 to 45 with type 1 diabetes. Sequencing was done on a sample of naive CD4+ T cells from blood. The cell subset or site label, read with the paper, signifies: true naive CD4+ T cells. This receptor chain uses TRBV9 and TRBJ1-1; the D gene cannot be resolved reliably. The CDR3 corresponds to CASSPRRQNTEAFF. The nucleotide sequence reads TGTGCCAGCAGCCCCCGACGTCAGAACACTGAAGCTTTCTTT.